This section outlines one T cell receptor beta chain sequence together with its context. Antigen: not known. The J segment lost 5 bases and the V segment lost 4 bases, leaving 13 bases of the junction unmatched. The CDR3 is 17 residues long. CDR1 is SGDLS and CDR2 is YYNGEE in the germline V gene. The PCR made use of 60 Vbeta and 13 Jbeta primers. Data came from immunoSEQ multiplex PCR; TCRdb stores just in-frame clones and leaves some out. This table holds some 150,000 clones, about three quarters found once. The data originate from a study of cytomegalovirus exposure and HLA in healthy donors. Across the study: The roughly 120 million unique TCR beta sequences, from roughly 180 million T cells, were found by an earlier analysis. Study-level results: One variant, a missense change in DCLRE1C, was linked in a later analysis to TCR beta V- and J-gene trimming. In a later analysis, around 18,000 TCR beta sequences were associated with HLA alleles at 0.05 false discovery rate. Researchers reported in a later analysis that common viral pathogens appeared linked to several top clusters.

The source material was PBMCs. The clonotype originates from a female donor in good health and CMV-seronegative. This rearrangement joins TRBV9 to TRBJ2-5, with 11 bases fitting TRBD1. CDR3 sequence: CASSSRTGGEFGETQYF. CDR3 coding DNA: TGTGCCAGCAGCTCGCGGACAGGGGGCGAGTTTGGTGAGACCCAGTACTTC.